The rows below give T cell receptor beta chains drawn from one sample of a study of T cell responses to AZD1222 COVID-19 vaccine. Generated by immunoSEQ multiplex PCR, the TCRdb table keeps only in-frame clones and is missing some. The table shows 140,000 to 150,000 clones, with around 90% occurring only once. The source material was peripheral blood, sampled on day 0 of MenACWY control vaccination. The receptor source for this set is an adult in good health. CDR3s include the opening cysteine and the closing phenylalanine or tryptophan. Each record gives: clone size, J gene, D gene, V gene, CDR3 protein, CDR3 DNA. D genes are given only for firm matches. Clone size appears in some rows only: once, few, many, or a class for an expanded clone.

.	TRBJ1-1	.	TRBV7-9	CASSWTVNTEAFF	TGTGCCAGCAGTTGGACCGTGAACACTGAAGCTTTCTTT
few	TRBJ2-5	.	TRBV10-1	CASSTGETQYF	TGCGCCAGCAGTACTGGAGAGACCCAGTACTTC
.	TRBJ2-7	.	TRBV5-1	CASSFVTDGYEQYF	TGCGCCAGCAGCTTCGTAACTGACGGCTACGAGCAGTACTTC
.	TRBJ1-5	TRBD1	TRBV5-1	CASSLGTASYQPQHF	TGCGCCAGCAGCCTAGGGACAGCTTCTTATCAGCCCCAGCATTTT
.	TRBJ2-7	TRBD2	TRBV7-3	CASSLLGTSGGYEQYF	TGTGCCAGCAGCCTCTTGGGGACTAGCGGGGGCTACGAGCAGTACTTC
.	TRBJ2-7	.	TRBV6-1	CASSERADPRDEQYF	TGTGCCAGCAGTGAAAGGGCAGACCCCCGGGACGAGCAGTACTTC
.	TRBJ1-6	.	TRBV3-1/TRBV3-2	CASSPGDSPLHF	TGTGCCAGCAGCCCAGGGGATTCACCCCTCCACTTT
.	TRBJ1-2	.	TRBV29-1	CSVVDGNGYTF	TGCAGCGTCGTGGACGGAAATGGCTACACCTTC
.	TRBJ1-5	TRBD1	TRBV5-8	CASTRGQINQPQHF	TGTGCCAGCACGAGGGGACAGATTAATCAGCCCCAGCATTTT
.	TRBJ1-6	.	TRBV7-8	CASSLGPGQSPLHF	TGTGCCAGCAGCTTAGGACCGGGTCAGTCACCCCTCCACTTT
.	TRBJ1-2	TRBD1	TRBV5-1	CASSTDTGGVGYTF	TGCGCCAGCAGCACTGATACAGGGGGCGTTGGCTACACCTTC
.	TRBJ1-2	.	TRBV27	CASSLGGSVGYTF	TGTGCCAGCAGTTTAGGGGGGAGCGTCGGCTACACCTTC
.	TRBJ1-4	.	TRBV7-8	CASRPTPTNEKLFF	TGTGCCAGCAGACCGACACCAACTAATGAAAAACTGTTTTTT
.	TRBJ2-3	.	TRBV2	CASSETRTGTDTQYF	TGTGCCAGCAGTGAAACCAGAACGGGGACAGATACGCAGTATTTT
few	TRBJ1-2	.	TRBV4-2	CASSQDLTHRGNYGYTF	TGTGCCAGCAGCCAAGATCTCACCCATAGGGGTAACTATGGCTACACCTTC
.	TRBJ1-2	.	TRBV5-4	CASSLGVEANYGYTF	TGTGCCAGCAGCTTGGGTGTAGAGGCTAACTATGGCTACACCTTC
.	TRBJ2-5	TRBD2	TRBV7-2	CASSSTGLAGKETQYF	TGTGCCAGCAGCTCGACTGGACTAGCCGGAAAAGAGACCCAGTACTTC
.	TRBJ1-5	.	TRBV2	CASSDSSGSNQPQHF	TGTGCCAGCAGTGATTCGTCGGGTAGCAATCAGCCCCAGCATTTT
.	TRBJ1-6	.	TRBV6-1	CASSELSGESPLHF	TGTGCCAGCAGTGAATTGTCGGGGGAATCACCCCTCCACTTT
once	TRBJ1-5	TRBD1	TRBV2	CASSRTGLSNQPQHF	TGTGCCAGCAGTAGGACAGGGCTAAGCAATCAGCCCCAGCATTTT
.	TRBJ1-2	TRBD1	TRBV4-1	CASSHAGGQGALGYTF	TGCGCCAGCAGCCATGCCGGTGGGCAGGGGGCGCTTGGCTACACCTTC
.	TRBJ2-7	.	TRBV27	CASSLTPSALTYEQYF	TGTGCCAGCAGCCTTACCCCTAGCGCCTTAACCTACGAGCAGTACTTC
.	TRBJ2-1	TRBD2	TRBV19	CASSIGSGGDEQFF	TGTGCCAGTAGTATAGGTAGCGGGGGGGATGAGCAGTTCTTC
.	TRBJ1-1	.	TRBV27	CASSLSPGSNTEAFF	TGTGCCAGCAGTTTATCCCCCGGTTCGAACACTGAAGCTTTCTTT
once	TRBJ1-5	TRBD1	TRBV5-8	CASSLRQGNGQPQHF	TGTGCCAGCAGCTTAAGACAGGGTAATGGTCAGCCCCAGCATTTT
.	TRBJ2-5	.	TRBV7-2	CASSLERKETQYF	TGTGCCAGCAGCTTAGAGAGAAAAGAGACCCAGTACTTC
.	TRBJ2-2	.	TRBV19	CASSIMGNTGELFF	TGTGCCAGTAGTATCATGGGCAACACCGGGGAGCTGTTTTTT
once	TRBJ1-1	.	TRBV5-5	CASSPRSDTEAFF	TGTGCCAGCAGCCCCCGGTCGGACACTGAAGCTTTCTTT
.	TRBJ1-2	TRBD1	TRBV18	CASSPVGQGDGYTF	TGTGCCAGCTCGCCCGTCGGACAGGGGGATGGCTACACCTTC
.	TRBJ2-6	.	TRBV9	CASSVAGANVLTF	TGTGCCAGCAGCGTAGCTGGGGCCAACGTCCTGACTTTC
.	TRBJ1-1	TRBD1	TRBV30	CAWSRTGGSEAFF	TGTGCCTGGAGTCGGACAGGGGGCTCTGAAGCTTTCTTT
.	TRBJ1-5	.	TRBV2	CASSEADSNQPQHF	TGTGCCAGCAGTGAGGCGGATAGCAATCAGCCCCAGCATTTT
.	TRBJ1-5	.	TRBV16	CASSQSAGHSNQPQHF	TGTGCCAGCAGCCAATCAGCGGGACATAGCAATCAGCCCCAGCATTTT
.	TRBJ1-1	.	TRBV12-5	CASGLGTNTEAFF	TGTGCTAGTGGTTTGGGCACGAACACTGAAGCTTTCTTT
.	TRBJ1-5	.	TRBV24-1	CATSDSSNQPQHF	TGTGCCACCAGTGATTCCAGCAATCAGCCCCAGCATTTT
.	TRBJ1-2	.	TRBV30	CAMPATVHGYTF	TGTGCCATGCCTGCAACAGTCCACGGCTACACCTTC
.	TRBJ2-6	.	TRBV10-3	CAISEGAGSSGANVLTF	TGTGCCATCAGTGAGGGGGCGGGGAGCTCTGGGGCCAACGTCCTGACTTTC
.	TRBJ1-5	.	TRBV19	CASGGGQPQHF	TGTGCCAGTGGAGGGGGTCAGCCCCAGCATTTT
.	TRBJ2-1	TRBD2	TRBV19	CASSSLAGGRGNEQFF	TGTGCCAGTAGTAGCCTAGCGGGGGGCCGGGGGAATGAGCAGTTCTTC
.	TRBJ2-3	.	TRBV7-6	CASSHRDTQYF	TGTGCCAGCAGCCACCGAGATACGCAGTATTTT
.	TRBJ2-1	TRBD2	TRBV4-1	CASSQEGGGAAGYNEQFF	TGCGCCAGCAGCCAAGAGGGCGGGGGGGCCGCAGGATACAATGAGCAGTTCTTC
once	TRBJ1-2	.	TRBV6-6	CASSIDRRYGYTF	TGTGCCAGCAGCATCGACAGGAGATATGGCTACACCTTC
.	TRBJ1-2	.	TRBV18	CASSLGTEANYGYTF	TGTGCCAGCTCACTTGGGACTGAAGCTAACTATGGCTACACCTTC
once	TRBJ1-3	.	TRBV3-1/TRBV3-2	CASSFLGRENTIYF	TGTGCCAGCAGCTTCCTTGGACGGGAAAACACCATATATTTT
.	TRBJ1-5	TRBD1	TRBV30	CAWSGQGIQPQHF	TGTGCCTGGAGCGGACAGGGAATTCAGCCCCAGCATTTT
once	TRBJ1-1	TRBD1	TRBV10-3	CAITPEDRGVTEAFF	TGTGCCATCACTCCCGAGGACAGGGGGGTCACTGAAGCTTTCTTT
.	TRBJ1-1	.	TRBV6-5	CASRSTGPKEAFF	TGTGCCAGCAGGTCCACAGGGCCCAAGGAAGCTTTCTTT
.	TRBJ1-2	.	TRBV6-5	CASSPGGGGYTF	TGTGCCAGCAGCCCCGGCGGAGGTGGCTACACCTTC
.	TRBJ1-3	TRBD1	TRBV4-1	CASSHRAGDRGNTIYF	TGCGCCAGCAGCCATCGGGCCGGGGACAGGGGGAACACCATATATTTT
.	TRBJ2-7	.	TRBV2	CASSETTGRFSYEQYF	TGTGCCAGCAGTGAAACGACGGGACGGTTCTCCTACGAGCAGTACTTC
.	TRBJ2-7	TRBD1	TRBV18	CASSTGQGQTYEQYF	TGTGCCAGCTCAACAGGACAGGGGCAGACCTACGAGCAGTACTTC
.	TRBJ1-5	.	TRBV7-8	CASSFSDSSNQPQHF	TGTGCCAGCAGCTTTTCCGATTCTAGCAATCAGCCCCAGCATTTT
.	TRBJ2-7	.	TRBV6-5	CAIRGSSYEQYF	TGTGCCATCAGAGGCAGTTCCTACGAGCAGTACTTC
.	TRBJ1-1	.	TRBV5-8	CASSWGAGGTEAFF	TGTGCCAGCAGCTGGGGGGCAGGTGGCACTGAAGCTTTCTTT
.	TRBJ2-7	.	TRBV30	CAWSVGQGGEQYF	TGTGCCTGGAGTGTAGGGCAGGGCGGCGAGCAGTACTTC